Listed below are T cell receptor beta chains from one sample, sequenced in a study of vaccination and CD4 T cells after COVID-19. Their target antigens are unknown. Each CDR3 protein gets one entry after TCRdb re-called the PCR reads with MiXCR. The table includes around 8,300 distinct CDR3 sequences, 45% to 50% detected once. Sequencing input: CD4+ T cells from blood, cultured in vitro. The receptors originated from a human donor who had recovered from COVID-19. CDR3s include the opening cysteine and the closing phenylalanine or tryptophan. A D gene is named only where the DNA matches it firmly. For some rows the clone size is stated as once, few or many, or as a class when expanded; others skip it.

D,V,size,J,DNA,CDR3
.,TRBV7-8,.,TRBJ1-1,TGTGCCAGCAGCTTGGCGACAATCAACACTGAAGCTTTCTTT,CASSLATINTEAFF
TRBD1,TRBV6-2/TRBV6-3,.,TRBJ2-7,TGTGCCAGCAGATCCGACAGGGTGGGCTACGAGCAGTACTTC,CASRSDRVGYEQYF
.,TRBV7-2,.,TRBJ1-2,TGTGCCAGCAGCTTGAGGGACCTTGACTATGGCTACACCTTC,CASSLRDLDYGYTF
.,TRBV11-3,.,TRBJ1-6,TGTGCCAGCAGCGCCCGGATGTCACCCCTCCACTTT,CASSARMSPLHF
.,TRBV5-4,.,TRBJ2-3,TGTGCCAGCAGTACCGTTAGCACAGATACGCAGTATTTT,CASSTVSTDTQYF
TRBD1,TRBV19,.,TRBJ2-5,TGTGCCAGTAGTCCACGACAGGGTCGGGGCCAAGAGACCCAGTACTTC,CASSPRQGRGQETQYF
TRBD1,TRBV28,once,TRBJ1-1,TGTGCCAGCACCTCACAGGGGGCGAGCACTGAAGCTTTCTTT,CASTSQGASTEAFF
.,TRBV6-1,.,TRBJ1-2,TGTGCCAGCAGTGCTCCGGGGGGGCTCTATGGCTACACCTTC,CASSAPGGLYGYTF
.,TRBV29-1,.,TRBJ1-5,TGCAGCGTCAAAGGCGGGGGCCGGGGGCAGCCCCAGCATTTT,CSVKGGGRGQPQHF
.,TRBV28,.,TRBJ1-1,TGTGCCAGCAGGGCGGGGAGGACTGAAGCTTTCTTT,CASRAGRTEAFF
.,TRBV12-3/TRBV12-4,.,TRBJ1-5,TGTGCCAGCAGTCCGCGGGGGGTCGGCCATCAGCCCCAGCATTTT,CASSPRGVGHQPQHF
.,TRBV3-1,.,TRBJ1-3,TGTGCCAGCAGCCCCAGAGGCGGGGGAAACACCATATATTTT,CASSPRGGGNTIYF
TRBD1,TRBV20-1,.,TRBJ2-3,TGCAGCGGATGGGACAGGAGCACAGATACGCAGTATTTT,CSGWDRSTDTQYF
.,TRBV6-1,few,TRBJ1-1,TGTGCCAGCAGTGAAGCGGCCAGTGAAGCTTTCTTT,CASSEAASEAFF
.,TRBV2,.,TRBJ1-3,TGTGCCAGCAGTAGGGGACCTGACGGGAACACCATATATTTT,CASSRGPDGNTIYF
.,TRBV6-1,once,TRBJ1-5,TGTGCCAACGCCCAGCCGTCAGGGTTGGGTCAGCCCCAGCATTTT,CANAQPSGLGQPQHF
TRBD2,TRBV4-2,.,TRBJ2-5,TGTGCCAGCAGCCAAGATTCCAGCGGGGACCAAGAGACCCAGTACTTC,CASSQDSSGDQETQYF
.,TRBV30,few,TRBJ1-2,TGTGCCTGGAGTGACGGGTCGATTTATGGCTACACCTTC,CAWSDGSIYGYTF
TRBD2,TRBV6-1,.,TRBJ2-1,TGTGCCAGCACCTCCCCCGGACTAGCTGGTAATGAGCAGTTCTTC,CASTSPGLAGNEQFF